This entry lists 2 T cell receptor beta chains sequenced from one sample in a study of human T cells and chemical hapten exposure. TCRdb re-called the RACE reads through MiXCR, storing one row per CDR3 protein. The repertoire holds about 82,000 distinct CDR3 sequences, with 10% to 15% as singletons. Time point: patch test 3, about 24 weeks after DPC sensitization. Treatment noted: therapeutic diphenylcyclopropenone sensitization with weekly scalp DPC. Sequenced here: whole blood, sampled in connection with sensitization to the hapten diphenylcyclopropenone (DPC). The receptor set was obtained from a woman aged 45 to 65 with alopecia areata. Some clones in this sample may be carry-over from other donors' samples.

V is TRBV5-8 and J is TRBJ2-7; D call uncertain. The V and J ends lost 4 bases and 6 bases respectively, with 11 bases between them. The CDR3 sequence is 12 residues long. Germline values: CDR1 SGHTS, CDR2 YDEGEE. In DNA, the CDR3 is TGTGCCAGCAGCACTCAAGTCCGCGAGCAGTACTTC. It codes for CASSTQVREQYF.

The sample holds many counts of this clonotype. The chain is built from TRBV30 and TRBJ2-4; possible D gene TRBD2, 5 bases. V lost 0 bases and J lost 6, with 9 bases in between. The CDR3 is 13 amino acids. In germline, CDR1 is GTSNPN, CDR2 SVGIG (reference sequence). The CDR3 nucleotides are TGTGCCTGGAGTGTCAGCGGTCTAAACATTCAGTACTTC. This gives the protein CAWSVSGLNIQYF.